This TCR beta chain comes out of a study of regulatory T cells in long-lasting Graves disease. iRepertoire HTBI primers and Arm-PCR of CDR3 regions built TCR beta libraries. TCRdb processed the multiplex PCR reads anew with MiXCR; each CDR3 protein has one entry. This table holds about 470,000 distinct CDR3 sequences, 15% found once. Germline values: CDR1 LNHDA, CDR2 SQIVND (reference sequence). Trimming cost V 6 bases and J 2 bases; bases outside gene matches: 12. The CDR3 runs to 18 residues. Time point of the sample: newly diagnosed GD, antithyroid drugs for less than 3 months. The TCR library was prepared using RNA isolated from PBMCs. These data are also associated with another study on T cells in Graves' hyperthyroidism and ophthalmopathy. Turning to that study: Uncontrolled infections, other autoimmune diseases, pregnancy or lactation led to exclusion of patients.

The rearrangement links TRBV19 to TRBJ2-7; 14 positions agree with TRBD2. This TCR was sampled from a woman aged 25 to 45 with Graves disease. The source material was peripheral blood mononuclear cells (PBMCs), sampled at new diagnosis, from a patient treated with antithyroid drugs. CDR3 DNA sequence: TGTGCCAGTAGCCAGTCTGGACTAGCGGGAGGTATGACCTACGAGCAGTACTTC. Its protein is CASSQSGLAGGMTYEQYF.